The rows below give T cell receptor beta chains drawn from one sample of a study of human T cells and chemical hapten exposure. TCRdb ran MiXCR on the RACE reads and lists one entry per CDR3 protein. The repertoire has approximately 84,000 distinct CDR3 sequences, roughly a tenth of them found once; the top ten carry 2.5%. The source material was whole blood, sampled in connection with sensitization to the hapten diphenylcyclopropenone (DPC). Every receptor here comes from a woman in her 30s with alopecia areata. Some clones in this sample may be carry-over from other donors' samples. Each CDR3 is given with its conserved first and last residue. The D gene is left open where the match is weak.

d_gene: NA
j_gene: TRBJ1-5
v_gene: TRBV11-2
CDR3aa: CASSLGENQPQHF

d_gene: TRBD1
j_gene: TRBJ2-5
v_gene: TRBV12-3/TRBV12-4
CDR3aa: CASSFLTGQGSWETQYF

d_gene: TRBD1
j_gene: TRBJ1-2
v_gene: TRBV14
CDR3aa: CASSQRTGGYGYTF

d_gene: NA
j_gene: TRBJ2-1
v_gene: TRBV6-5
CDR3aa: CASSYLGQSSYNEQFF

d_gene: NA
j_gene: TRBJ2-3
v_gene: TRBV7-9
CDR3aa: CASSWGPDTQYF

d_gene: TRBD2
j_gene: TRBJ2-1
v_gene: TRBV20-1
CDR3aa: CSANPLAGFHNEQFF

d_gene: NA
j_gene: TRBJ1-2
v_gene: TRBV20-1
CDR3aa: CSASTGRDYGYTF

d_gene: TRBD1
j_gene: TRBJ1-2
v_gene: TRBV4-1
CDR3aa: CASSQVKGAQYGYTF

d_gene: TRBD2
j_gene: TRBJ2-1
v_gene: TRBV18
CDR3aa: CASSPPSGGDNEQFF

d_gene: NA
j_gene: TRBJ2-1
v_gene: TRBV7-9
CDR3aa: CASSSRLQGPSSYNEQFF

d_gene: NA
j_gene: TRBJ2-3
v_gene: TRBV7-2
CDR3aa: CASSLGGTRQDTQYF

d_gene: NA
j_gene: TRBJ1-5
v_gene: TRBV18
CDR3aa: CASSPDPLRAGNQPQHF

d_gene: NA
j_gene: TRBJ2-1
v_gene: TRBV7-8
CDR3aa: CASSYSRGLRSNEQFF

d_gene: NA
j_gene: TRBJ2-5
v_gene: TRBV2
CDR3aa: CASSEGVQETQYF

d_gene: TRBD2
j_gene: TRBJ2-5
v_gene: TRBV13
CDR3aa: CASSLVSSGRAWKTQYF

d_gene: NA
j_gene: TRBJ2-2
v_gene: TRBV18
CDR3aa: CASPLGENTGELFF

d_gene: TRBD1
j_gene: TRBJ1-1
v_gene: TRBV4-3
CDR3aa: CASSQDPQGGNTEAFF

d_gene: TRBD1
j_gene: TRBJ1-2
v_gene: TRBV12-3/TRBV12-4
CDR3aa: CASSWARGNYGYTF

d_gene: NA
j_gene: TRBJ2-3
v_gene: TRBV4-1
CDR3aa: CASSQDPGAVTDTQYF

d_gene: NA
j_gene: TRBJ2-3
v_gene: TRBV7-9
CDR3aa: CASSRDSMRDTQYF

d_gene: TRBD2
j_gene: TRBJ2-2
v_gene: TRBV3-1
CDR3aa: CASSPTGGTGELFF

d_gene: NA
j_gene: TRBJ2-6
v_gene: TRBV7-2
CDR3aa: CASRLTLGGANVLTF

d_gene: NA
j_gene: TRBJ1-1
v_gene: TRBV2
CDR3aa: CASSVWGVGTEAFF

d_gene: TRBD1
j_gene: TRBJ2-3
v_gene: TRBV18
CDR3aa: CASSPPGTGGADTQYF

d_gene: NA
j_gene: TRBJ2-1
v_gene: TRBV6-6
CDR3aa: CASSYPLENEQFF

d_gene: TRBD2
j_gene: TRBJ2-1
v_gene: TRBV7-2
CDR3aa: CASSPGVAGAYNEQFF

d_gene: NA
j_gene: TRBJ1-1
v_gene: TRBV10-3
CDR3aa: CAISETGPATEAFF

d_gene: TRBD2
j_gene: TRBJ2-1
v_gene: TRBV9
CDR3aa: CASSGSLAGGYYNEQFF

d_gene: NA
j_gene: TRBJ2-4
v_gene: TRBV20-1
CDR3aa: CSARDGANSKNIQYF

d_gene: NA
j_gene: TRBJ2-1
v_gene: TRBV6-6
CDR3aa: CASSPLYEQFF

d_gene: TRBD2
j_gene: TRBJ2-3
v_gene: TRBV4-1
CDR3aa: CASSPPTSGGDTQYF

d_gene: NA
j_gene: TRBJ2-7
v_gene: TRBV19
CDR3aa: CASSTDVSYEQYF

d_gene: TRBD2
j_gene: TRBJ2-1
v_gene: TRBV5-1
CDR3aa: CASSITSGSGGEQFF

d_gene: NA
j_gene: TRBJ1-3
v_gene: TRBV3-1
CDR3aa: CASSLSWGSGNTIYF

d_gene: TRBD1
j_gene: TRBJ1-2
v_gene: TRBV29-1
CDR3aa: CSVEKGAQGGYTF

d_gene: NA
j_gene: TRBJ1-2
v_gene: TRBV3-1
CDR3aa: CASTARESYGYTF

d_gene: TRBD2
j_gene: TRBJ2-5
v_gene: TRBV5-1
CDR3aa: CASSFGEGVETQYF

d_gene: NA
j_gene: TRBJ1-5
v_gene: TRBV18
CDR3aa: CASSPDSGPQHF

d_gene: NA
j_gene: TRBJ2-5
v_gene: TRBV2
CDR3aa: CASSTGAGGETQYF

d_gene: NA
j_gene: TRBJ2-2
v_gene: TRBV29-1
CDR3aa: CSAGTPNTGELFF

d_gene: NA
j_gene: TRBJ1-6
v_gene: TRBV29-1
CDR3aa: CSVEEGGPNSPLHF

d_gene: NA
j_gene: TRBJ1-2
v_gene: TRBV5-4
CDR3aa: CASRPEKEGNYGYTF

d_gene: NA
j_gene: TRBJ1-2
v_gene: TRBV6-1
CDR3aa: CASSEATEIYGYTF

d_gene: NA
j_gene: TRBJ2-1
v_gene: TRBV29-1
CDR3aa: CSVATPSSYNEQFF

d_gene: NA
j_gene: TRBJ2-7
v_gene: TRBV6-5
CDR3aa: CASSYGQTPIYEQYF

d_gene: NA
j_gene: TRBJ2-1
v_gene: TRBV23-1
CDR3aa: CASRGSLMCSVLYNEQFF

d_gene: TRBD2
j_gene: TRBJ2-2
v_gene: TRBV7-2
CDR3aa: CASTKQAGGDPGELFF

d_gene: NA
j_gene: TRBJ1-1
v_gene: TRBV29-1
CDR3aa: CSGGGTEAFF

d_gene: NA
j_gene: TRBJ1-5
v_gene: TRBV6-1
CDR3aa: CASSSDRFGRNQPQHF

d_gene: NA
j_gene: TRBJ1-1
v_gene: TRBV30
CDR3aa: CAWSQVRNTEAFF

d_gene: TRBD2
j_gene: TRBJ2-2
v_gene: TRBV7-2
CDR3aa: CASSKGLANGELFF

d_gene: NA
j_gene: TRBJ2-5
v_gene: TRBV7-3
CDR3aa: CASSPKPLGTQYF